This is a list of T cell receptor beta chains from one sample in a study of blood T cell repertoires in COVID-19. Method: immunoSEQ multiplex PCR; TCRdb's copy keeps in-frame clones and lacks some. The sample records about 200,000 clones, roughly 88% being singletons. The specimen was PBMCs or T cells enriched from blood (not recorded which). Receptor source: a man between 35 and 55 years old with acute COVID-19. CDR3s include the opening cysteine and the closing phenylalanine or tryptophan. The order of the fields is clone size, D gene, J gene, V gene, CDR3 DNA, CDR3 protein. The D gene is left open where the match is weak. Expanded clones get a size class; other rows say once, few or many, or leave the size out.

abundance: -; d_gene: -; j_gene: TRBJ1-2; v_gene: TRBV10-3; CDR3nt: TGTGCCATCAGTGACGGGTCCGACTATGGCTACACCTTC; CDR3aa: CAISDGSDYGYTF
abundance: -; d_gene: TRBD2; j_gene: TRBJ2-2; v_gene: TRBV28; CDR3nt: TGTGCCAGCAGGCTAGCGGGAGGGCCGGTCACCGGGGAGCTGTTTTTT; CDR3aa: CASRLAGGPVTGELFF
abundance: -; d_gene: -; j_gene: TRBJ1-2; v_gene: TRBV2; CDR3nt: TGTGCCAGCAGTGAAAAGTGGGAGGGCTACACCTTC; CDR3aa: CASSEKWEGYTF
abundance: -; d_gene: -; j_gene: TRBJ2-7; v_gene: TRBV28; CDR3nt: TGTGCCAGCAACCAGGGCTCCTACGAGCAGTACTTC; CDR3aa: CASNQGSYEQYF
abundance: -; d_gene: -; j_gene: TRBJ2-1; v_gene: TRBV5-6; CDR3nt: TGTGCCAGCAGCTTGGAACGGCTAGACCTGTTCTTC; CDR3aa: CASSLERLDLFF
abundance: -; d_gene: -; j_gene: TRBJ1-2; v_gene: TRBV19; CDR3nt: TGTGCCAGTAGTGCCTGGAGACAGCCCATAGACGGCTACACCTTC; CDR3aa: CASSAWRQPIDGYTF
abundance: -; d_gene: -; j_gene: TRBJ1-2; v_gene: TRBV7-9; CDR3nt: TGTGCCAGCAGCCCGACAGAGATCTATGGCTACACCTTC; CDR3aa: CASSPTEIYGYTF
abundance: -; d_gene: -; j_gene: TRBJ2-2; v_gene: TRBV5-6; CDR3nt: TGTGCCAGCAGCTTTCCGGCCGGGAGTTTCGGGGAGCTGTTTTTT; CDR3aa: CASSFPAGSFGELFF
abundance: -; d_gene: -; j_gene: TRBJ1-1; v_gene: TRBV5-1; CDR3nt: TGCGCCAGCAGCTTGAACAGGCTTACGGCTGAAGCTTTCTTT; CDR3aa: CASSLNRLTAEAFF
abundance: -; d_gene: -; j_gene: TRBJ2-7; v_gene: TRBV15; CDR3nt: TGTGCCACCAGCAGAGCTCCGACAGGTGCCTACGAGCAGTACTTC; CDR3aa: CATSRAPTGAYEQYF
abundance: -; d_gene: TRBD2; j_gene: TRBJ2-7; v_gene: TRBV28; CDR3nt: TGTGCCAGCAGTGTAAGGACTAGCGGAAACTACGAGCAGTACTTC; CDR3aa: CASSVRTSGNYEQYF
abundance: -; d_gene: TRBD2; j_gene: TRBJ2-3; v_gene: TRBV5-4; CDR3nt: TGTGCCAGCAGCTCGGAGGCTAGCGGGAGGAAAGGAGATACGCAGTATTTT; CDR3aa: CASSSEASGRKGDTQYF
abundance: once; d_gene: -; j_gene: TRBJ2-3; v_gene: TRBV6-5; CDR3nt: TGTGCCAGCAGACCGACAGGTACCCCAGATACGCAGTATTTT; CDR3aa: CASRPTGTPDTQYF
abundance: once; d_gene: TRBD2; j_gene: TRBJ2-3; v_gene: TRBV7-2; CDR3nt: TGTGCCAGCAGCGGGCGGGAGTTCAGGACAGATACGCAGTATTTT; CDR3aa: CASSGREFRTDTQYF
abundance: many; d_gene: TRBD2; j_gene: TRBJ2-3; v_gene: TRBV7-2; CDR3nt: TGTGCCAGCAGCTTAGCCAATAGCGGGAGTTCCACAGATACGCAGTATTTT; CDR3aa: CASSLANSGSSTDTQYF
abundance: -; d_gene: TRBD1; j_gene: TRBJ2-7; v_gene: TRBV9; CDR3nt: TGTGCCAGCAGCTCCGGGACAGGGGCGGACTCCTACGAGCAGTACTTC; CDR3aa: CASSSGTGADSYEQYF
abundance: -; d_gene: TRBD1; j_gene: TRBJ1-2; v_gene: TRBV6-5; CDR3nt: TGTGCCAGCAGTTACCGGGACAGGGGAAACTATGGCTACACCTTC; CDR3aa: CASSYRDRGNYGYTF
abundance: -; d_gene: -; j_gene: TRBJ1-1; v_gene: TRBV19; CDR3nt: TGTGCCAGTAGTATCTTCAGGGGCCAGGGATTGGCTGAAGCTTTCTTT; CDR3aa: CASSIFRGQGLAEAFF
abundance: -; d_gene: -; j_gene: TRBJ2-3; v_gene: TRBV7-9; CDR3nt: TGTGCCAGCTCATCCGGGAGACAGGGAATTGGTACGCAGTATTTT; CDR3aa: CASSSGRQGIGTQYF
abundance: -; d_gene: -; j_gene: TRBJ2-7; v_gene: TRBV9; CDR3nt: TGTGCCAGCAGCGAGCAGGTAACCTCCTACGAGCAGTACTTC; CDR3aa: CASSEQVTSYEQYF
abundance: -; d_gene: -; j_gene: TRBJ2-1; v_gene: TRBV7-9; CDR3nt: TGTGCCAGCAGCTTAGGTAGGGAGGTCCTTGGCAATGAGCAGTTCTTC; CDR3aa: CASSLGREVLGNEQFF
abundance: -; d_gene: -; j_gene: TRBJ1-2; v_gene: TRBV7-8; CDR3nt: TGTGCCAGCAGCCCGGACACCAACTATGGCTACACCTTC; CDR3aa: CASSPDTNYGYTF
abundance: -; d_gene: TRBD1; j_gene: TRBJ2-1; v_gene: TRBV6-5; CDR3nt: TGTGCCAGCAGCCGGACAGGGATGGATGAGCAGTTCTTC; CDR3aa: CASSRTGMDEQFF
abundance: -; d_gene: TRBD2; j_gene: TRBJ2-1; v_gene: TRBV4-1; CDR3nt: TGCGCCAGCAGCCAAGATCGGGTAGGGCTAGCGGGAGTGTACAATGAGCAGTTCTTC; CDR3aa: CASSQDRVGLAGVYNEQFF
abundance: -; d_gene: TRBD2; j_gene: TRBJ2-7; v_gene: TRBV30; CDR3nt: TGTGCCTGGGCCATGGGACTAGCCATAGACTACGAGCAGTACTTC; CDR3aa: CAWAMGLAIDYEQYF
abundance: -; d_gene: TRBD2; j_gene: TRBJ2-7; v_gene: TRBV2; CDR3nt: TGTGCCAGCAGGGTGGGAGCGGGAGTAGAAGAGCAGTACTTC; CDR3aa: CASRVGAGVEEQYF
abundance: -; d_gene: TRBD2; j_gene: TRBJ2-1; v_gene: TRBV6-1; CDR3nt: TGTGCCAGCAGTGCCTTAGCGGGAAGCTCCTACAATGAGCAGTTCTTC; CDR3aa: CASSALAGSSYNEQFF
abundance: -; d_gene: -; j_gene: TRBJ2-7; v_gene: TRBV24-1; CDR3nt: TGTGCCACCAGTGATTCGGCAGGGCCTCCCTACGAGCAGTACTTC; CDR3aa: CATSDSAGPPYEQYF
abundance: -; d_gene: TRBD1; j_gene: TRBJ1-6; v_gene: TRBV9; CDR3nt: TGTGCCAGCAGCGTAGAGGGGACAGGGGGGTCACCCCTCCACTTT; CDR3aa: CASSVEGTGGSPLHF
abundance: few; d_gene: -; j_gene: TRBJ1-1; v_gene: TRBV11-3; CDR3nt: TGTGCCAGCAGCTTAGAGGCCTACACTGAAGCTTTCTTT; CDR3aa: CASSLEAYTEAFF
abundance: -; d_gene: -; j_gene: TRBJ2-3; v_gene: TRBV7-2; CDR3nt: TGTGCCAGCAGCTATAGCTACTACACAGATACGCAGTATTTT; CDR3aa: CASSYSYYTDTQYF
abundance: -; d_gene: -; j_gene: TRBJ2-5; v_gene: TRBV9; CDR3nt: TGTGCCAGCAGCCCGCGGCTAGCGAGCGAGACCCAGTACTTC; CDR3aa: CASSPRLASETQYF
abundance: few; d_gene: TRBD2; j_gene: TRBJ2-7; v_gene: TRBV10-3; CDR3nt: TGTGCCATCAGCTCCTTGCTAGCGGGAGCACACTACGAGCAGTACTTC; CDR3aa: CAISSLLAGAHYEQYF
abundance: -; d_gene: -; j_gene: TRBJ2-4; v_gene: TRBV9; CDR3nt: TGTGCCAGCAGCGTAGGGGACGGGGGAGGAGCCAAAAACATTCAGTACTTC; CDR3aa: CASSVGDGGGAKNIQYF
abundance: -; d_gene: -; j_gene: TRBJ2-1; v_gene: TRBV7-8; CDR3nt: TGTGCCAGCAGCACCTCGGTAGAGCAGTTCTTC; CDR3aa: CASSTSVEQFF
abundance: -; d_gene: -; j_gene: TRBJ2-1; v_gene: TRBV7-2; CDR3nt: TGTGCCAGCAGCTTAAGGCAGGGGCCCTACAATGAGCAGTTCTTC; CDR3aa: CASSLRQGPYNEQFF